The subject of this entry is one T cell receptor (beta chain). The source of the sample is a study of blood T cells in healthy people across ages. The CDR3 consists of 14 residues. CDR1 DFQATT and CDR2 SNEGSKA come from the germline V gene (reference sequence). The V end lost 1 base, the J end lost 1 base, and 8 bases lay between the germline ends. Together with a sample-barcoded 5' primer, a J-beta primer mix was included in a second PCR lasting about 7 to 11 cycles. Every cDNA was tagged by a template-switch adaptor with 12 random nucleotides. Using its own MiXCR run on the 5' RACE reads, TCRdb lists one record per CDR3 protein. In the table there are over 700,000 distinct CDR3 sequences, 20% to 25% of which are singletons. The sample was also linked to a second study, of T cells of mothers and their children.

The specimen was blood. This receptor was obtained from a boy aged 10-17 years in good health. The chain employs TRBV20-1 and TRBJ2-1; tentatively, D is TRBD2 (6 bases). CDR3 sequence: CSARGSGSYNEQFF. The CDR3 DNA follows: TGCAGTGCTAGAGGTAGCGGATCCTACAATGAGCAGTTCTTC.